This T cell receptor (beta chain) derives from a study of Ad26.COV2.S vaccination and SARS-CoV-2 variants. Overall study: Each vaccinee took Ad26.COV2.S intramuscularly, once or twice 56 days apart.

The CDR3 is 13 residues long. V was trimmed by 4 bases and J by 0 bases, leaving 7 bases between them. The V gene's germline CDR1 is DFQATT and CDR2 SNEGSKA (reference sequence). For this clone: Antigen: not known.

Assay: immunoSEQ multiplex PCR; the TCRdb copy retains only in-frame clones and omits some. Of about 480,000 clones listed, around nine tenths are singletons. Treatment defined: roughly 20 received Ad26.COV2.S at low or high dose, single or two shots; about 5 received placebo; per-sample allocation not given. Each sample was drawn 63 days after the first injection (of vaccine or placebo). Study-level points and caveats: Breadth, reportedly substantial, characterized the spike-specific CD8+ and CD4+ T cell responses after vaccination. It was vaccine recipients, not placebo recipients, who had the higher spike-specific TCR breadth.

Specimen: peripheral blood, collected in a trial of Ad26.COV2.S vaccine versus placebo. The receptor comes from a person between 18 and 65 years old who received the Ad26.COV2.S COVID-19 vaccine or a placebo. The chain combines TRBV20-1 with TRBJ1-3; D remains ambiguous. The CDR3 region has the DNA TGCAGTGCTACTGAGAGCTCTGGAAACACCATATATTTT. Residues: CSATESSGNTIYF.